This TCR beta chain is from a study of human T cells and chemical hapten exposure. TCRdb re-derived calls from the RACE reads in MiXCR, one entry per CDR3 protein. The table has approximately 260,000 distinct CDR3 sequences, roughly 7.4% seen once. The table lists this clonotype with many counts. Its target is unknown. Trimming stripped 3 bases from V and 0 bases from J, with 9 bases between. There are 14 residues in the CDR3. Germline values: CDR1 SQVTM, CDR2 ANQGSEA. General observations from the study: Expanded TCRs clustered into significantly more large CDR3 similarity groups than controls, the analysis revealed. Counts of TCRs expanded at PT1 correlated positively with patch test score.

This sample's time point: pre-sensitization, week 0. Regarding treatment: therapeutic diphenylcyclopropenone sensitization with weekly scalp DPC. This material consisted of whole blood, taken in connection with sensitization to the hapten diphenylcyclopropenone (DPC). This clonotype originated in a man aged 18-30 years with alopecia areata. Some clones in this sample may be carry-over from other donors' samples. J is TRBJ2-1 and V is TRBV29-1; a possible D gene is TRBD1 (6 bases). The CDR3 coding sequence is TGCAGCGTTGATGACAGGAGCTCCTACAATGAGCAGTTCTTC. This sequence encodes CSVDDRSSYNEQFF.